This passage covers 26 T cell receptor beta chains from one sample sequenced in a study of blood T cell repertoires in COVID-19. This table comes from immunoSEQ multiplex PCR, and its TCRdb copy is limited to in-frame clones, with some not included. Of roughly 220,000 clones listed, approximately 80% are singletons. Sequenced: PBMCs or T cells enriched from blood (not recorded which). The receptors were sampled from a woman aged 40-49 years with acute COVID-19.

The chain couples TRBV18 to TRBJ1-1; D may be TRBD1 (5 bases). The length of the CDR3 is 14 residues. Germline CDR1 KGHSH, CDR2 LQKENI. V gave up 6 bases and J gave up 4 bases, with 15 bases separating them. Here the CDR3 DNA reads TGTGCCAGCTCTTCACAGGAGGAGGGCACTGAAGCTTTCTTT. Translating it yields CASSSQEEGTEAFF. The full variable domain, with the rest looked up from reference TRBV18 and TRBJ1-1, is NAGVMQNPRHLVRRRGQEARLRCSPMKGHSHVYWYRQLPEEGLKFMVYLQKENIIDESGMPKERFSAEFPKEGPSILRIQQVVRGDSAAYFCASSSQEEGTEAFFGQGTRLTVV.

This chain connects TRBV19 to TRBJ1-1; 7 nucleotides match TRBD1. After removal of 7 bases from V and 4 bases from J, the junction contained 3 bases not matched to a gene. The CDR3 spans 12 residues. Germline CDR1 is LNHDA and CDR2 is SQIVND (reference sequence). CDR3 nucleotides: TGTGCCAGTAAAGAGGGGGCCACTGAAGCTTTCTTT. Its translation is CASKEGATEAFF.

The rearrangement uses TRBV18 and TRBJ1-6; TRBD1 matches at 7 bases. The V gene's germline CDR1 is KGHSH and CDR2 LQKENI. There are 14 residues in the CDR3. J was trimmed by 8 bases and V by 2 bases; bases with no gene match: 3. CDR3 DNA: TGTGCCAGCTCACCAAACAGGGGTGATTCACCCCTCCACTTT. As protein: CASSPNRGDSPLHF.

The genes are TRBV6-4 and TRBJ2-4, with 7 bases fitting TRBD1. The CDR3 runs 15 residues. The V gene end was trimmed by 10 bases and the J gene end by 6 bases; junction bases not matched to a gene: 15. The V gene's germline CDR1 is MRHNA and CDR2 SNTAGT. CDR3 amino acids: CATSEGGASLNIQYF. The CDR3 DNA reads TGTGCCACTTCTGAAGGGGGCGCTTCCTTAAACATTCAGTACTTC.

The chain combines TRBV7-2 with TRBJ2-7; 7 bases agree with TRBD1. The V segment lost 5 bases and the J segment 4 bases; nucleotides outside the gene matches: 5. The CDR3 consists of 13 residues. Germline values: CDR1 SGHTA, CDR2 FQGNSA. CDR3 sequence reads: CASSVQGVYEQYF. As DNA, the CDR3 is TGTGCCAGCAGCGTCCAGGGGGTGTACGAGCAGTACTTC.

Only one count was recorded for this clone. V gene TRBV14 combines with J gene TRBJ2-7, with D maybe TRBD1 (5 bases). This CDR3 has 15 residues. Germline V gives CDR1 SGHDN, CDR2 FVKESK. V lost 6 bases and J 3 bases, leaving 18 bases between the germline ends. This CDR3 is CASSHGSRQGYEQYF. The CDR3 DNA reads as TGTGCCAGCAGTCACGGATCCAGGCAGGGCTACGAGCAGTACTTC.

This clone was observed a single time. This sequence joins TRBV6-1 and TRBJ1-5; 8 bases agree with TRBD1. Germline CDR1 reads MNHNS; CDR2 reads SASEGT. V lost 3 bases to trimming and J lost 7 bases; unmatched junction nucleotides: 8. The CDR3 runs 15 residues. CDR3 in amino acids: CASSDIGQGNQPQHF. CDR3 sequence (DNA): TGTGCCAGCAGTGATATAGGACAGGGAAACCAGCCCCAGCATTTT.

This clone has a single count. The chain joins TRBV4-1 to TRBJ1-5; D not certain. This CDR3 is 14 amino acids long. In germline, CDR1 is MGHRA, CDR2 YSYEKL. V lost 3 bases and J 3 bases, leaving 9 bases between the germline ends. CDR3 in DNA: TGCGCCAGCAGCCAGCAGAGGGTCAATCAGCCCCAGCATTTT. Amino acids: CASSQQRVNQPQHF.

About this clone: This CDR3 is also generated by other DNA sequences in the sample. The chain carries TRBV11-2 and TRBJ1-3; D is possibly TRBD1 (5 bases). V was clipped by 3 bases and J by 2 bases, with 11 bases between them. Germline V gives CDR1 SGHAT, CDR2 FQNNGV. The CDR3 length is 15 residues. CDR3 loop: CASSLGGGTGNTIYF. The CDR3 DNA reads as TGTGCCAGCAGCTTGGGTGGGGGGACTGGAAACACCATATATTTT. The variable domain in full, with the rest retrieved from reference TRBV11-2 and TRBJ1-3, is EAGVAQSPRYKIIEKRQSVAFWCNPISGHATLYWYQQILGQGPKLLIQFQNNGVVDDSQLPKDRFSAERLKGVDSTLKIQPAKLEDSAVYLCASSLGGGTGNTIYFGEGSWLTVV.

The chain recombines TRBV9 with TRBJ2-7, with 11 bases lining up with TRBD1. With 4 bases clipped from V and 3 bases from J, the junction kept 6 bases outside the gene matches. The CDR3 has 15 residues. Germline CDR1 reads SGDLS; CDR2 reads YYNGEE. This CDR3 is CASSPKGQGDYEQYF. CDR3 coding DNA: TGTGCCAGCAGCCCCAAGGGACAGGGGGACTACGAGCAGTACTTC.

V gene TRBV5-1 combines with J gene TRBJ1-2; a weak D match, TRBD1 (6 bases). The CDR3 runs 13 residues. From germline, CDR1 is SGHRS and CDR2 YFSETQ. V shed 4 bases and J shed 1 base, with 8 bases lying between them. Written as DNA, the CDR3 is TGCGCCAGCAGCAAGGGGGTTAACTATGGCTACACCTTC. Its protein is CASSKGVNYGYTF.

The CDR3 DNA is TGCGCCAGCAGTTCGGGACAGACTATGAACACTGAAGCTTTCTTT. Protein: CASSSGQTMNTEAFF. The chain is built from TRBV10-2 and TRBJ1-1; 7 nucleotides line up with TRBD1. Trimming at V came to 5 bases and at J to 0 bases, leaving 6 bases not matched to a gene. Germline CDR1 reads WSHSY; CDR2 reads SAAADI. CDR3 length: 15 amino acids.

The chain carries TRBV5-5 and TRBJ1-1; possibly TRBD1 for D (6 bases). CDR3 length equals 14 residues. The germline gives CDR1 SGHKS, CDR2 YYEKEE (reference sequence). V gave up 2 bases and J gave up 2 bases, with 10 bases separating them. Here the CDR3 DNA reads TGTGCCAGCAGCTTAACAGGGCGAAACACTGAAGCTTTCTTT. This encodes CASSLTGRNTEAFF.

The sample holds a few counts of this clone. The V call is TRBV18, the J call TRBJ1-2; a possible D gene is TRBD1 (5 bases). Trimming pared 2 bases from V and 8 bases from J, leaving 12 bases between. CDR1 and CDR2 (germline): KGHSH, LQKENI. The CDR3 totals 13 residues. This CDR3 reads CASSPVETGGYTF. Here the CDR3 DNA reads TGTGCCAGCTCACCAGTCGAAACAGGAGGCTACACCTTC. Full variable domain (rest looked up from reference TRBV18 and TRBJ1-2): NAGVMQNPRHLVRRRGQEARLRCSPMKGHSHVYWYRQLPEEGLKFMVYLQKENIIDESGMPKERFSAEFPKEGPSILRIQQVVRGDSAAYFCASSPVETGGYTFGSGTRLTVV.

This chain's CDR3 is CASSPAGQLSHLGETQYF. For the CDR3, the DNA is TGCGCCAGCAGCCCGGCAGGGCAGCTAAGCCACCTTGGGGAGACCCAGTACTTC. The V call is TRBV5-1, the J call TRBJ2-5, with D perhaps TRBD1 (5 bases). Trimming took off 4 bases at V and 5 bases at J, with 27 bases between the two ends. Germline V CDR1 and CDR2: SGHRS, YFSETQ. This CDR3 spans 18 amino acids.

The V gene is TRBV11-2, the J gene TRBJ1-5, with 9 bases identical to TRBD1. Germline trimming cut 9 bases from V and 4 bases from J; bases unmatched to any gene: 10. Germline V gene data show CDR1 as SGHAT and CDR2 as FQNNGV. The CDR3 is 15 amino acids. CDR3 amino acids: CARPRTGAPNQPQHF. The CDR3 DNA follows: TGTGCCAGACCCCGGACAGGGGCCCCGAATCAGCCCCAGCATTTT.

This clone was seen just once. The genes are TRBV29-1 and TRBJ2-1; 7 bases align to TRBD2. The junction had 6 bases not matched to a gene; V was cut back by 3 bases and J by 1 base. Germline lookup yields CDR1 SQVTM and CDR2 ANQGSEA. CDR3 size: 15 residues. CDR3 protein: CSVENPAGSYNEQFF. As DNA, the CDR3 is TGCAGCGTTGAGAATCCAGCGGGATCCTACAATGAGCAGTTCTTC.

The CDR3 DNA is TGTGCCAGCAGTCCCCGGACAGGCTCAGATACGCAGTATTTT. Translation gives CASSPRTGSDTQYF. This rearrangement joins TRBV6-4 to TRBJ2-3, with TRBD1 identical over 7 bases. CDR1 is MRHNA and CDR2 is SNTAGT in the germline V gene. With V trimmed by 5 bases and J by 4 bases, 6 bases remained unmatched. This CDR3 has 14 amino acids.

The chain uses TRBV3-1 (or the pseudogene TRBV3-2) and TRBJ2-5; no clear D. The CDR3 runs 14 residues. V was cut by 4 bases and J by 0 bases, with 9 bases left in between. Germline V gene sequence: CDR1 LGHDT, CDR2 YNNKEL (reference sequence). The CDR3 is CASSPLEYQETQYF. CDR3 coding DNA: TGTGCCAGCAGCCCTTTAGAGTACCAAGAGACCCAGTACTTC.

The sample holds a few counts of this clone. CDR3: CASTGIRQGAPTDYGYTF. CDR3 DNA: TGTGCCAGCACAGGAATCCGACAGGGGGCCCCGACGGACTATGGCTACACCTTC. This sequence joins TRBV19 and TRBJ1-2, with 10 bases matching TRBD1. The J segment lost 3 bases and the V segment lost 9 bases, leaving 19 bases of the junction unmatched. The CDR3 spans 18 residues. Germline V lookup: CDR1 LNHDA, CDR2 SQIVND (reference sequence).

This CDR3 is CASSQLSRTSTDTQYF. The CDR3 bases are TGTGCCAGCAGCCAACTTTCCCGCACTAGCACAGATACGCAGTATTTT. V usage is TRBV3-1 (or the pseudogene TRBV3-2) and J usage is TRBJ2-3, with D unresolved. Germline CDR1 and CDR2: LGHDT and YNNKEL (reference sequence). The CDR3 runs to 16 residues. The V end lost 2 bases, the J end lost 0 bases, and 12 bases lay between the germline ends.

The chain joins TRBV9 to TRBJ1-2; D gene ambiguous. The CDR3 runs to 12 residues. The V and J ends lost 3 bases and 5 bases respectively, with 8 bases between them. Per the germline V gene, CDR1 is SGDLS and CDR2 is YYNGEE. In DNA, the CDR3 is TGTGCCAGCAGCGCCCTCGGGTATGGCTACACCTTC. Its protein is CASSALGYGYTF.

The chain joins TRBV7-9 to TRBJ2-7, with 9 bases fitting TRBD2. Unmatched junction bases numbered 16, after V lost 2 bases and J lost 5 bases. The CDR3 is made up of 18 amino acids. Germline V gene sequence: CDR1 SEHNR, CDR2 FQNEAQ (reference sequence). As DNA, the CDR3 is TGTGCCAGCAGCTTAAACCATGTTGGCGGGAGGGCCATCCACGAGCAGTACTTC. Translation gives CASSLNHVGGRAIHEQYF.

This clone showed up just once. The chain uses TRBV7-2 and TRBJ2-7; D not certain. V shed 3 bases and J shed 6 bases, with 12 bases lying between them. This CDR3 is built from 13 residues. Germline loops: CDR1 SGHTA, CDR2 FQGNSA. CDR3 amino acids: CASSFGSRGEQYF. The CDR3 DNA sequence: TGTGCCAGCAGCTTTGGCAGTCGCGGCGAGCAGTACTTC.

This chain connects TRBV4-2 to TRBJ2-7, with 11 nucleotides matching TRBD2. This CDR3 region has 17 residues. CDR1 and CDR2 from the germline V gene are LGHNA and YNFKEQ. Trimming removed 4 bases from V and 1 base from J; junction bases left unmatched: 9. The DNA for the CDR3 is TGTGCCAGCAGCCCCCCTCCTAGCGGGAGGTGGTCCTACGAGCAGTACTTC. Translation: CASSPPPSGRWSYEQYF.

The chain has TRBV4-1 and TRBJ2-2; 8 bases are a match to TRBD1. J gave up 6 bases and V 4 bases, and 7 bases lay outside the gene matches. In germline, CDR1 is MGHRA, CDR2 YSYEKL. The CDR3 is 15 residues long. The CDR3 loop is CASSLGQGEAGELFF. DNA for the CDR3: TGCGCCAGCAGCCTCGGACAGGGTGAGGCCGGGGAGCTGTTTTTT.